Sequencing of this T cell receptor (beta chain) was carried out in a study of OX40 agonist ivuxolimab in advanced cancers. Across the study: While on treatment, patients had intravenous ivuxolimab at 0.01 to 10 mg/kg every 2 weeks. Whole-study results and caveats: Compared with others, partial responders at 0.1-3.0 mg/kg displayed clonal expansion among the lowest. CD4+ T cells averaged fewer expanded clones than CD8+ T cells.

Germline V gene lookup returns CDR1 SGHRS and CDR2 YFSETQ. Trimming removed 0 bases from V and 0 bases from J, with 7 bases in between. The CDR3 is 15 residues long. For this clone: Antigen: not known.

Collection of blood occurred at baseline, at cycle 4 day 1, and at cycle 7 day 1. The method was immunoSEQ multiplex PCR; TCRdb's version includes in-frame clones alone and lacks a portion of them. The top ten clones hold 1.1% of a sample with around 70,000 clones, around 84% of them seen once. The rearrangement links TRBV5-1 to TRBJ2-1; D is unclear. Here the sequenced sample was CD4+ or CD8+ T cells sorted from blood, taken in a trial of the OX40 agonist ivuxolimab. The sequence derives from an adult with an advanced solid tumor such as melanoma, head and neck, liver or kidney cancer. CDR3 in amino acids: CASSLGASSYNEQFF. DNA of the CDR3: TGCGCCAGCAGCTTGGGAGCGAGCTCCTACAATGAGCAGTTCTTC.